The clone carrying this T cell receptor (beta chain) was seen a handful of times. The sample's time point: sample taken at primary tumor resection. The entry originates in a study of spatial heterogeneity in lung cancer. The V segment lost 4 bases and the J segment 7 bases; nucleotides outside the gene matches: 8. The CDR3 has 15 amino acids. Germline-derived CDR1 and CDR2 are MDHEN and SYDVKM. In TCRdb, the 5' RACE reads were re-called with MiXCR into one record per CDR3 protein. Of tens of thousands of distinct CDR3 sequences in the sample, 9.5% to 15% were seen once. The rearrangement links TRBV28 to TRBJ2-1; 9 bases map to TRBD1. Here the sequenced sample was PBMCs, taken at surgery. The origin of this receptor is a male donor with early-stage non-small cell lung cancer. The CDR3 bases are TGTGCCAGCAGTTCCCGGGACAGGGAGATAAATGAGCAGTTCTTC. Translated, it gives CASSSRDREINEQFF.